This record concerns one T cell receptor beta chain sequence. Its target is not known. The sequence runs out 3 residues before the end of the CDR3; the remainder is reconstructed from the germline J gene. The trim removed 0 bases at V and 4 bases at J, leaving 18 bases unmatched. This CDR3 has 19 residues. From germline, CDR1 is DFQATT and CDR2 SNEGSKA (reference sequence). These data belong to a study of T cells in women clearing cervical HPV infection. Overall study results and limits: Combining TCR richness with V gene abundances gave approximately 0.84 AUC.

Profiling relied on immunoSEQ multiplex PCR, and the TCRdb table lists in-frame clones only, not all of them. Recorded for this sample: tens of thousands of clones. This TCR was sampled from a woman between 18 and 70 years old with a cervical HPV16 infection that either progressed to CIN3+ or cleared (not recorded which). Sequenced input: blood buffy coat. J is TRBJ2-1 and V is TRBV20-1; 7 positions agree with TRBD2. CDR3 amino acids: CSARDLMGRAGVGYNEQFF. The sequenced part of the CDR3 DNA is TGCAGTGCTAGAGATCTTATGGGTCGGGCGGGAGTGGGATACAATGAG.